This paragraph covers one TCR beta chain sequence. What it binds is not known. This CDR3 is built from 11 residues. V was cut by 3 bases and J by 5 bases, with 5 bases left in between. Germline CDR1 DFQATT, CDR2 SNEGSKA (reference sequence). The record originates from a study of cytotoxic CD8 clonotypes in ibrutinib-treated CLL. Study details: 24 partial and 2 complete responses; at median 68 months, around 14 remitted, some 12 progressed.

Sequencing was designed to attain a depth spanning 1 in 200,000 to 1 in 1 million T cells. TCRdb's copy holds only in-frame clones and misses some; the assay was immunoSEQ multiplex PCR. The data contain 9,400 or so clones, approximately 60% of them seen just once; the ten biggest clones take up 15% to 20%. Study-wide results and caveats: Patients showed higher baseline clonality than age-matched healthy donors, and it tracked circulating CD8+ T-cell counts. The study found public clonotypes uncommon, contracting or stable on treatment.

This material consisted of PBMCs, taken before ibrutinib treatment. V is TRBV20-1 and J is TRBJ2-1; D remains ambiguous. This TCR was recovered from a human donor with chronic lymphocytic leukemia. The CDR3, as DNA: TGCAGTGCTAGGCGGAACAATGAGCAGTTCTTC. Translated: CSARRNNEQFF.